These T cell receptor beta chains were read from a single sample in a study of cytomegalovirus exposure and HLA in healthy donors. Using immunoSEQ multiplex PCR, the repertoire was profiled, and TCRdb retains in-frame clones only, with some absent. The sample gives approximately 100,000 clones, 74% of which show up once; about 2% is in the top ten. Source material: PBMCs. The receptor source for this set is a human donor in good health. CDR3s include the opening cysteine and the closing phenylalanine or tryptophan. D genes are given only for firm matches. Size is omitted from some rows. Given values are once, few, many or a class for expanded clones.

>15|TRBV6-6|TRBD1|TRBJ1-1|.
TGTGCCAGCAGTTGGAACAGGGGGCGAGGAACTGAAGCTTTCTTT
CASSWNRGRGTEAFF
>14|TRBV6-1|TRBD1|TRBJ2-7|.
TGTGCCAGCAGTGGACGACAGGGTATCTACGAGCAGTACTTC
CASSGRQGIYEQYF
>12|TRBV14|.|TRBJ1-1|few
TGTGCCAGCAGCCCGTACAGCACTGAAGCTTTCTTT
CASSPYSTEAFF
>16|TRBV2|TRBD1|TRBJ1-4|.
TGTGCCAGCAGGTCCCGGGACAGGGGAGCTAATGAAAAACTGTTTTTT
CASRSRDRGANEKLFF
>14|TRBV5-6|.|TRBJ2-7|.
TGTGCCAGCAGCCGAGATACTAGGGGGGGCGAGCAGTACTTC
CASSRDTRGGEQYF
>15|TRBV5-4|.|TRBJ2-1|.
TGTGCCAGCAGCGTGGGGGGCGGAAGGTACAATGAGCAGTTCTTC
CASSVGGGRYNEQFF
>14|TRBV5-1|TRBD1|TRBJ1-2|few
TGCGCCAGCAGCACAGGGACAGGATACTATGGCTACACCTTC
CASSTGTGYYGYTF
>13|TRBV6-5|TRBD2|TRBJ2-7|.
TGTGCCAGCAGTTCGACTGGTAGCGGGCAGGATATCTTC
CASSSTGSGQDIF
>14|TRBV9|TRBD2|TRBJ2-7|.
TGTGCCAGCAGCCCGGGACTAGCGGCATACGAGCAGTACTTC
CASSPGLAAYEQYF
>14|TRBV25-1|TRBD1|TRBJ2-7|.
TGTGCCAGCAGTGAGTGGGGACAGAACTACGAGCAGTACTTC
CASSEWGQNYEQYF
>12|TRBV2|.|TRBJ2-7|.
TGTGCCAGCAATCGACAGACCTACGAGCAGTACTTC
CASNRQTYEQYF
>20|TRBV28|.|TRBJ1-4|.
TGTGCCAGCAGTTTTTCTAGGGCTCCATTGACGGCAGGGCTGAATGAAAAACTGTTTTTT
CASSFSRAPLTAGLNEKLFF
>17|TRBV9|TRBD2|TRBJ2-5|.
TGTGCCAGCAGCGTAGGACCCCAGCGGGGAGATCAAGAGACCCAGTACTTC
CASSVGPQRGDQETQYF
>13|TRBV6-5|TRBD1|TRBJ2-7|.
TGTGCCAACAGTTACCGGACAGGGGCCGAGCAGTACTTC
CANSYRTGAEQYF
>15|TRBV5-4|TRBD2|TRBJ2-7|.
TGTGCCAGCAGCTTTACTAGCGGGAGGGCACGGGAGCAGTACTTC
CASSFTSGRAREQYF
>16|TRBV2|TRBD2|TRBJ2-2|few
TGTGCCAGCAGTAAAAGCGGGGGACAGAACACCGGGGAGCTGTTTTTT
CASSKSGGQNTGELFF
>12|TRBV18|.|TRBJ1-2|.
TGTGCCAGCTCTTGGGGCGCGAATGGCTACACCTTC
CASSWGANGYTF
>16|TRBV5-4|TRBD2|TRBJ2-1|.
TGTGCCAGCAGTTTAACTAGCGGGAGGGACTACAATGAGCAGTTCTTC
CASSLTSGRDYNEQFF
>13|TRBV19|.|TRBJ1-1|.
TGTGCCAGTAGTACCAGAATGAACACTGAAGCTTTCTTT
CASSTRMNTEAFF
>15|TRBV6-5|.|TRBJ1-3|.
TGTGCCAGCAGACGAAACAGGGATTTGAAAAACACCATATATTTT
CASRRNRDLKNTIYF
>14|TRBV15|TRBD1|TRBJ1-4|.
TGTGCCACCAGCATCAGGGGGGTTAATGAAAAACTGTTTTTT
CATSIRGVNEKLFF
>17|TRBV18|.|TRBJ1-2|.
TGTGCCAGCTCACCACCGACAGACCTAAACTCCAACTATGGCTACACCTTC
CASSPPTDLNSNYGYTF
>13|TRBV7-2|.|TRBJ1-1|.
TGTGCCAGCAGCCCCCGAGGTATAACTGAAGCTTTCTTT
CASSPRGITEAFF
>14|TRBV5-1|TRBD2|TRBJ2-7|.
TGCGCCAGCAGCTTGGGTGGACTAGGCTACGAGCAGTACTTC
CASSLGGLGYEQYF
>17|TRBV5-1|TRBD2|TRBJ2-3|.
TGCGCCAGCAGAACCTCGACTAGCGGTACTAGCACAGATACGCAGTATTTT
CASRTSTSGTSTDTQYF
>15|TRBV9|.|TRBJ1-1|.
TGTGCCAGCAGCCCCCTTAGGGGCAGAAACACTGAAGCTTTCTTT
CASSPLRGRNTEAFF
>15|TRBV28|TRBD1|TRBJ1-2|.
TGTGCCAGCAGTCCCCGGACAGGGAAGAACTATGGCTACACCTTC
CASSPRTGKNYGYTF
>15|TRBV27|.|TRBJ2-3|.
TGTGCCAGCAGTTTATTAGGGGGTAACCTAGATACGCAGTATTTT
CASSLLGGNLDTQYF
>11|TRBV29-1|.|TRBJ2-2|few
TGCAGCGTCCAGGGAACCGGGGAGCTGTTTTTT
CSVQGTGELFF